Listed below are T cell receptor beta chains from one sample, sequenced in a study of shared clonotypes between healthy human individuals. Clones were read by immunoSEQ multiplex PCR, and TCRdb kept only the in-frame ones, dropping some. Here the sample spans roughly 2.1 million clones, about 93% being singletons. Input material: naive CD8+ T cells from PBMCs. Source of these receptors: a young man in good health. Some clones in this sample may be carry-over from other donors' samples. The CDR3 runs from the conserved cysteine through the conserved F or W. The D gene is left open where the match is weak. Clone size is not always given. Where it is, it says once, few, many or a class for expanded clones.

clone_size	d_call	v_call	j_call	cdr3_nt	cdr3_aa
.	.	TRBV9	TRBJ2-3	TGTGCCAGCTCCCAGGGAGGCGACAAAAGCACAGATACGCAGTATTTT	CASSQGGDKSTDTQYF
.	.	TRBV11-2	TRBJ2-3	TGTGCCAGCAGCTCTAGCTGGATGCGGAGCAAGGGGGATACGCAGTATTTT	CASSSSWMRSKGDTQYF
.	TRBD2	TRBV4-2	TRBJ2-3	TGTGCCAGCACCCCTCGGGGGGGATGGGATACGCAGTATTTT	CASTPRGGWDTQYF
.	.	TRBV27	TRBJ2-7	TGTGCCAGCAGTTTAATTCTAGGGTCCTACGAGCAGTACTTC	CASSLILGSYEQYF
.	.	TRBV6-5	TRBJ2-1	TGTGCCAGCAGTTACACCCCGAGTTCCCCCTACAATGAGCAGTTCTTC	CASSYTPSSPYNEQFF
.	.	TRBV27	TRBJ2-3	TGTGCCAGCAGTTTATCTTCCTACAGGAAAGATACGCAGTATTTT	CASSLSSYRKDTQYF
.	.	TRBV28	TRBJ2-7	TGTGCCAGCAGTTTATATACAGGGACGGCCGGAGAGCAGTACTTC	CASSLYTGTAGEQYF
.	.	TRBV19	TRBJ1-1	TGTGCCAGTAGTACCCGACCCAGGGAAGCTTTCTTT	CASSTRPREAFF
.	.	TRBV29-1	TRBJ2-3	TGCAGCGTCGAAAGGGGACTTTTCAGCACAGATACGCAGTATTTT	CSVERGLFSTDTQYF
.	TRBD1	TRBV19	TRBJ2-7	TGTGCCAGTAGCTACGGGACAGGGCCGCTCTCCTACGAGCAGTACTTC	CASSYGTGPLSYEQYF
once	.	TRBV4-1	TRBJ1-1	TGCGCCAGCAGCCCCCCTGGACAGCTGAACACTGAAGCTTTCTTT	CASSPPGQLNTEAFF
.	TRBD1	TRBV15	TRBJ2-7	TGTGCCACCAGCAGAGACAGGTCTCTACAGGGGTCCTACGAGCAGTACTTC	CATSRDRSLQGSYEQYF
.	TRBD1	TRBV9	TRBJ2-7	TGTGCCAGCAGCGGGACAGGGGGCGACGAGCAGTACTTC	CASSGTGGDEQYF
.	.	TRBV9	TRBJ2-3	TGTGCCAGCAGCGTAAACAGGGTAGAGGATACGCAGTATTTT	CASSVNRVEDTQYF
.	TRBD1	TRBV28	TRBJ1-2	TGTGCCAGCAGTTCCCGGGACAGGGGATATGGCTACACCTTC	CASSSRDRGYGYTF
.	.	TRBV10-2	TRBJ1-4	TGCGCCAGCAGTGAGGCAGGCGGAGAAAAACTGTTTTTT	CASSEAGGEKLFF
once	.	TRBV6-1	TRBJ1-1	TGTGCCAGCAGTGAAGGGGGGGGTTCATGGAGTGAAGCTTTCTTT	CASSEGGGSWSEAFF
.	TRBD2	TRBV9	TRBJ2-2	TGTGCCAGCAGCCAAGGACTAGCGGGATACACCGGGGAGCTGTTTTTT	CASSQGLAGYTGELFF
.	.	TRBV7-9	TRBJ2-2	TGTGCCAGCAGCTTAGATCCGGGGAACACCGGGGAGCTGTTTTTT	CASSLDPGNTGELFF
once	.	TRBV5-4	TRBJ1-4	TGTGCCAGCAGCTTGGATCTCGGGGGGGGTGAAAAACTGTTTTTT	CASSLDLGGGEKLFF
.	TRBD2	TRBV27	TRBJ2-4	TGTGCCAGCAGTCCTAGGACTAGTCCGGCCAAAAACATTCAGTACTTC	CASSPRTSPAKNIQYF
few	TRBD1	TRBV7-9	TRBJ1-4	TGTGCCAGCAGCTCGACAGGGGATAATGAAAAACTGTTTTTT	CASSSTGDNEKLFF
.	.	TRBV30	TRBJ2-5	TGTGCCTGGAGTGTGGGGGCCCCGAACCCGCAGTACTTC	CAWSVGAPNPQYF
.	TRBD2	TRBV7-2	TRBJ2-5	TGTGCCAGCAGCTTAGTTCCTAGCGGGAGTTTGGAGACCCAGTACTTC	CASSLVPSGSLETQYF
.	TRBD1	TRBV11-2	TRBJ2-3	TGTGCCAGCAGCTTTCCGGGACAGTTCACAGATACGCAGTATTTT	CASSFPGQFTDTQYF
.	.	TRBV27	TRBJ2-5	TGTGCCAGCAGTTCTGACGGGGAGATGACCCAGTACTTC	CASSSDGEMTQYF
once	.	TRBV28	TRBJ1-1	TGTGCCAGCAGTTTTAGGGGGGGCACTGAAGCTTTCTTT	CASSFRGGTEAFF
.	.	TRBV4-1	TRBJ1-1	TGCGCCAGCAGCCAGGAGAGGCATTACACTGAAGCTTTCTTT	CASSQERHYTEAFF
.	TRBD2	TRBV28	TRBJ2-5	TGTGCCAGCAGCCCGGGACTAGTGATCCAAGAGACCCAGTACTTC	CASSPGLVIQETQYF
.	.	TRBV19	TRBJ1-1	TGTGCCAGTAGTATAGCCCAGGTGGGGCCTGAAGCTTTCTTT	CASSIAQVGPEAFF
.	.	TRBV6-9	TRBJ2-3	TGTGCCAGCAGTATAGATACGCAGTATTTT	CASSIDTQYF
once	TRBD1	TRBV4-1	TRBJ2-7	TGCGCCAGCAGTCGGATACGGGGACAGGCTGGAGGCGAGCAGTACTTC	CASSRIRGQAGGEQYF
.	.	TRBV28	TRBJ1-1	TGTGCCAGCAGCCCCCCACCTTTCTTT	CASSPPPFF
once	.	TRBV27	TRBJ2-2	TGTGCCAGCAGTACCCAGTTCACCGGGGAGCTGTTTTTT	CASSTQFTGELFF
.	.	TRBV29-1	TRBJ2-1	TGCAGCGTTGAGGGGGTAGATGCCCAGTCCTACAATGAGCAGTTCTTC	CSVEGVDAQSYNEQFF
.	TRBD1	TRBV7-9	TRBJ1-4	TGTGCCAGCAGCTCCGGGACAGCTAATGAAAAACTGTTTTTT	CASSSGTANEKLFF
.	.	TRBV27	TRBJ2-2	TGTGCCGCCTCCGTAGTCTTCGCCGGGGAGCTGTTTTTT	CAASVVFAGELFF
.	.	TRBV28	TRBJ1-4	TGTGCCAGCAGCCACCCAAGGGAGGCGGTAGGAAAACTGTTTTTT	CASSHPREAVGKLFF
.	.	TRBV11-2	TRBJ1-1	TGTGCCAGCAGCTTATGGGAGACTCAACCGGCTTTCTTT	CASSLWETQPAFF
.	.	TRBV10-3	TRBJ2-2	TGTGCCATTGGAGCCCCAACTGACACTAGTAGCGGGGAGCTGTTTTTT	CAIGAPTDTSSGELFF
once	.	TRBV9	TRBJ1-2	TGTGCCAGCAGCGGGGGACGCCAGGAGGGACATGGCTACACCTTC	CASSGGRQEGHGYTF
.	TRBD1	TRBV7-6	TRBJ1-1	TGTGCCAGCAGCCTCCGGACAGGGAGGAACACTGAAGCTTTCTTT	CASSLRTGRNTEAFF
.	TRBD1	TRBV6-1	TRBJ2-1	TGTGCCAGCACTGGACAGGGTCTTAATGAGCAGTTCTTC	CASTGQGLNEQFF
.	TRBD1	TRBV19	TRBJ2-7	TGTGCCAGTAGTATGACAGGGTTTCCCTACGAGCAGTACTTC	CASSMTGFPYEQYF
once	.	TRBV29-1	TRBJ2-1	TGCAGCGTTGTTGGTGGGAGAGGTCGGCAGTTCTTC	CSVVGGRGRQFF
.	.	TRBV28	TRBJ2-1	TGTGCCAGCACAATGTGGGGGGACTCCTACAATGAGCAGTTCTTC	CASTMWGDSYNEQFF
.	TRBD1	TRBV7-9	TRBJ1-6	TGTGCCAGCAGCTTAGGACAGGGACGATCACCCCTCCACTTT	CASSLGQGRSPLHF
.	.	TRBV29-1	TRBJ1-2	TGCAGCGCACAAGGCGAGATGACCTATGGCTACACCTTC	CSAQGEMTYGYTF